This T cell receptor (beta chain) was sequenced in a study of T cells in Graves' hyperthyroidism and ophthalmopathy. Amplification targeted TCR beta CDR3 regions from RNA transcripts. The HTBI primer set was used in a first-round RT-PCR of the TCR CDR3. One entry per CDR3 protein results from TCRdb running MiXCR on the multiplex PCR reads. Here the sample spans around 690,000 distinct CDR3 sequences, 17% being singletons. The definition of stable Graves' hyperthyroidism was no ophthalmopathy progression within 18 months. Trimming shortened V by 5 bases and J by 4 bases, and 11 bases separated the two germline ends. Per the germline V gene, CDR1 is MNHEY and CDR2 is SVGEGT. The CDR3 is made up of 13 amino acids. This clonotype was observed a few times.

J is TRBJ1-1 and V is TRBV6-2 or TRBV6-3; no clear D gene. The specimen sequenced was blood. This clonotype was obtained from a man in his fifties or sixties with Graves' hyperthyroidism. The CDR3 is CASSTWDFTEAFF. CDR3 DNA: TGTGCCAGCAGTACCTGGGATTTCACTGAAGCTTTCTTT.